One sample yielded the 26 T cell receptor beta chains listed below, sequenced in a study of CD8 T cells in Susac syndrome. RNA was extracted with the RNeasy kit, and a quantity of about 0.45 to 1 ug was reverse transcribed using random hexamers. From the immunoSEQ multiplex PCR reads, TCRdb called clonotypes with MiXCR, one entry per CDR3 protein. The sample yields roughly 190,000 distinct CDR3 sequences, 90% to 95% seen once. Input material: CD4+ T cells from PBMCs. Receptors originate from a human donor in good health.

V usage is TRBV7-2 and J usage is TRBJ2-5; maybe TRBD2 (6 bases). The V gene lost 5 bases and the J gene lost 4 bases, with 14 bases spanning the gap. Germline values: CDR1 SGHTA, CDR2 FQGNSA. This CDR3 comprises 14 residues. The CDR3 nucleotides are TGTGCCAGCAGCCCGGGCGGGGTGCGAGAGACCCAGTACTTC. Protein: CASSPGGVRETQYF.

The chain couples TRBV19 to TRBJ2-1; 8 bases match TRBD2. This CDR3 contains 14 residues. CDR1 LNHDA and CDR2 SQIVND come from the germline V gene (reference sequence). V trimming: 7 bases; J trimming: 6 bases; junction bases outside the gene matches: 8. The CDR3 is CASISGGALNEQFF. CDR3 DNA sequence: TGTGCCAGTATCAGCGGGGGAGCTCTCAATGAGCAGTTCTTC.

The rearrangement joins TRBV7-6 to TRBJ1-2; D gene uncertain. This CDR3 comprises 14 residues. CDR1 SGHVS and CDR2 FNYEAQ come from the germline V gene. V was cut by 0 bases and J by 7 bases, with 12 bases left in between. The CDR3 nucleotides are TGTGCCAGCAGCTTAGCGAGCACAGTAGGTGGCTACACCTTC. Translation gives CASSLASTVGGYTF.

The chain has TRBV7-2 and TRBJ1-1; weak D call: TRBD1 (5 bases). The CDR3 is made up of 14 amino acids. The V gene lost 5 bases and the J gene lost 4 bases, with 14 bases spanning the gap. Germline lookup yields CDR1 SGHTA and CDR2 FQGNSA. The CDR3 region is CASSPMGQSTEAFF. CDR3 in DNA: TGTGCCAGCAGCCCCATGGGGCAGAGCACTGAAGCTTTCTTT. Variable domain in full (rest from reference TRBV7-2 and TRBJ1-1): GAGVSQSPSNKVTEKGKDVELRCDPISGHTALYWYRQSLGQGLEFLIYFQGNSAPDKSGLPSDRFSAERTGGSVSTLTIQRTQQEDSAVYLCASSPMGQSTEAFFGQGTRLTVV.

The chain joins TRBV7-9 to TRBJ2-5; maybe TRBD2 (6 bases). The CDR3 spans 14 residues. CDR1 is SEHNR, CDR2 FQNEAQ, per germline (reference sequence). V dropped 1 base and J dropped 6 bases, with 12 bases sitting between them. The DNA for the CDR3 is TGTGCCAGCAGCTTAGATGGCGGGGCTAAGACCCAGTACTTC. It codes for CASSLDGGAKTQYF.

This rearrangement joins TRBV20-1 to TRBJ1-1; D remains ambiguous. Trimming left V 5 bases short and J 0 bases short, with 7 bases between. CDR1 is DFQATT and CDR2 is SNEGSKA in the germline V gene (reference sequence). The CDR3 extends over 12 amino acids. DNA for the CDR3: TGCAGTGCTCCTCGGCTGAACACTGAAGCTTTCTTT. This sequence encodes CSAPRLNTEAFF.

Details on this clonotype: One end of the junction varies from germline; a read error may be responsible. V is TRBV7-9 and J is TRBJ1-4, with D hard to call. Germline V gives CDR1 SEHNR, CDR2 FQNEAQ (reference sequence). The CDR3 covers 15 residues. The CDR3 is CASILTPQANEKLFF. Here the CDR3 DNA reads TGTGCCAGCATCTTAACTCCGCAGGCTAATGAAAAACTGTTTTTT. The full variable domain, its missing parts supplied by reference TRBV7-9 and TRBJ1-4, is DTGVSQNPRHKITKRGQNVTFRCDPISEHNRLYWYRQTLGQGPEFLTYFQNEAQLEKSRLLSDRFSAERPKGSFSTLEIQRTEQGDSAMYLCASILTPQANEKLFFGSGTQLSVL.

V is TRBV18 and J is TRBJ2-2; D remains ambiguous. The V and J ends lost 0 bases and 1 base respectively, with 3 bases between them. The germline V gene has CDR1 KGHSH and CDR2 LQKENI. This CDR3 is 14 amino acids long. CDR3 sequence (DNA): TGTGCCAGCTCACCACCGAGGAACACCGGGGAGCTGTTTTTT. Encoded protein: CASSPPRNTGELFF. The entire variable domain, with the rest obtained from reference TRBV18 and TRBJ2-2, is as follows: NAGVMQNPRHLVRRRGQEARLRCSPMKGHSHVYWYRQLPEEGLKFMVYLQKENIIDESGMPKERFSAEFPKEGPSILRIQQVVRGDSAAYFCASSPPRNTGELFFGEGSRLTVL.

The CDR3 spells CASSAPGQSLGGYTF. DNA of the CDR3: TGTGCCAGCAGCGCGCCGGGACAGTCTTTGGGTGGCTACACCTTC. The chain carries TRBV4-2 and TRBJ1-2; TRBD1 agrees at 7 bases. This CDR3 has 15 residues. The germline CDR1 and CDR2 sequences are LGHNA and YNFKEQ. V gave up 5 bases and J gave up 7 bases; unmatched junction bases: 13.

The gene calls are TRBV18 and TRBJ2-1; TRBD2 is a possible D gene (6 bases). This CDR3 contains 16 residues. Trimming removed 4 bases from V and 0 bases from J, with 13 bases in between. Germline V lookup: CDR1 KGHSH, CDR2 LQKENI. The CDR3 DNA is TGTGCCAGCTCACAGCGGGTCCTGAGCTCCTACAATGAGCAGTTCTTC. Its protein is CASSQRVLSSYNEQFF. Looking up the rest from reference TRBV18 and TRBJ2-1 gives the full variable domain: NAGVMQNPRHLVRRRGQEARLRCSPMKGHSHVYWYRQLPEEGLKFMVYLQKENIIDESGMPKERFSAEFPKEGPSILRIQQVVRGDSAAYFCASSQRVLSSYNEQFFGPGTRLTVL.

Only one count was recorded for this clonotype. The rearrangement joins TRBV12-5 to TRBJ2-1; TRBD1 agrees at 8 bases. This CDR3 contains 14 residues. V lost 6 bases and J lost 4; bases outside the gene matches: 5. Germline CDR1 and CDR2: LGHNT and FRNRAP. The CDR3 bases are TGTGCTAGTGGACCCGGGACAGGTTACAATGAGCAGTTCTTC. It specifies CASGPGTGYNEQFF. Using reference TRBV12-5 and TRBJ2-1 for the parts outside the CDR3, the full variable domain is DARVTQTPRHKVTEMGQEVTMRCQPILGHNTVFWYRQTMMQGLELLAYFRNRAPLDDSGMPKDRFSAEMPDATLATLKIQPSEPRDSAVYFCASGPGTGYNEQFFGPGTRLTVL.

This chain joins TRBV6-4 and TRBJ1-1; no firm D call. CDR1 is MRHNA, CDR2 SNTAGT, per germline. The V end was cut by 3 bases, the J end by 2 bases, with 7 bases between. The CDR3 has 13 amino acids. The CDR3 DNA reads TGTGCCAGCAGTGAGGAAGCAAACACTGAAGCTTTCTTT. Its translation: CASSEEANTEAFF.

The rearrangement links TRBV7-2 to TRBJ1-6; D remains unclear. The CDR3 has 13 amino acids. V was shortened by 2 bases and J by 9 bases, with 8 bases between the two germline ends. Germline V gene sequence: CDR1 SGHTA, CDR2 FQGNSA. CDR3 in amino acids: CASSLTHGSPLHF. The CDR3 DNA reads TGTGCCAGCAGCTTAACACATGGTTCACCCCTCCACTTT.

This clonotype was counted once. The J gene is TRBJ2-5, the V gene TRBV5-1, with unresolved D. This CDR3 has 16 amino acids. Germline V gene data show CDR1 as SGHRS and CDR2 as YFSETQ. V lost 0 bases and J lost 1, with 13 bases in between. The CDR3 bases are TGCGCCAGCAGCTTGGGACAACGATCGGGCCAAGAGACCCAGTACTTC. Translated, it gives CASSLGQRSGQETQYF.

The V and J genes are TRBV15 and TRBJ2-5; 7 bases line up with TRBD1. Germline assignment: CDR1 LNHNV and CDR2 YYDKDF (reference sequence). V shed 5 bases, J shed 2 bases, and the junction held 5 bases outside the gene matches. The length of the CDR3 is 14 residues. The CDR3 region is CATSGDSRQETQYF. The DNA of the CDR3 is TGTGCCACCAGCGGGGACAGTCGGCAAGAGACCCAGTACTTC. The variable domain in full, completed from reference TRBV15 and TRBJ2-5, reads DAMVIQNPRYQVTQFGKPVTLSCSQTLNHNVMYWYQQKSSQAPKLLFHYYDKDFNNEADTPDNFQSRRPNTSFCFLDIRSPGLGDTAMYLCATSGDSRQETQYFGPGTRLLVL.

The genes are TRBV14 and TRBJ2-2; D not certain. V lost 5 bases and J lost 6, with 13 bases in between. Per germline, CDR1 SGHDN and CDR2 FVKESK. The CDR3 sequence is 14 residues long. CDR3 bases: TGTGCCAGCAGCTTGCGGACCGGATCCGGGGAGCTGTTTTTT. This codes for CASSLRTGSGELFF. The full variable domain, rest sourced from reference TRBV14 and TRBJ2-2, is EAGVTQFPSHSVIEKGQTVTLRCDPISGHDNLYWYRRVMGKEIKFLLHFVKESKQDESGMPNNRFLAERTGGTYSTLKVQPAELEDSGVYFCASSLRTGSGELFFGEGSRLTVL.

CDR3 DNA sequence: TGTGCCAGCAGTTACGACTGGAAAGACACCATATATTTT. Protein: CASSYDWKDTIYF. This sequence joins TRBV6-5 and TRBJ1-3, with D uncertain. Germline CDR1 and CDR2: MNHEY and SVGAGI. V was shortened by 2 bases and J by 8 bases, with 10 bases between the two germline ends. There are 13 residues in the CDR3.

The rearrangement uses TRBV4-3 and TRBJ1-2; D possibly corresponds to TRBD1 (5 bases). V lost 4 bases and J lost 4, with 10 bases in between. Germline CDR1 LGHNA, CDR2 YSLEER. The CDR3 length is 13 residues. This CDR3 is CASSLGTIYGYTF. DNA of the CDR3: TGCGCCAGCAGCCTCGGGACTATCTATGGCTACACCTTC.

The CDR3: CASSLVVSIQETQYF. CDR3 bases: TGTGCCAGCAGCTTAGTCGTCTCAATCCAAGAGACCCAGTACTTC. This chain links TRBV7-9 with TRBJ2-5; no reliable D call. Trimming shortened V by 1 base and J by 1 base, and 10 bases separated the two germline ends. CDR1 SEHNR and CDR2 FQNEAQ come from the germline V gene (reference sequence). The CDR3 is 15 amino acids.

This rearrangement joins TRBV16 to TRBJ2-4, with 14 bases identical to TRBD2. V gave up 4 bases and J gave up 3 bases; unmatched junction bases: 20. CDR3 size: 22 residues. Per germline, CDR1 KGHSY and CDR2 FQNENV. The CDR3 DNA reads TGTGCCAGCAGCCTTCCCGGGACACCCCGTCCGGGACTAGCGGGGGTCAAAAACATTCAGTACTTC. Residues: CASSLPGTPRPGLAGVKNIQYF.

This chain connects TRBV7-9 to TRBJ1-5; the match to TRBD1 covers 12 bases. CDR1 SEHNR and CDR2 FQNEAQ come from the germline V gene (reference sequence). This CDR3 comprises 18 residues. J gave up 6 bases and V 5 bases, and 14 bases lay outside the gene matches. DNA of the CDR3: TGTGCCAGCAGCCCGGGACAGGGGGCGGAGGACGTGCGTCAGCCCCAGCATTTT. Amino acids: CASSPGQGAEDVRQPQHF.

The V call is TRBV6-2 or TRBV6-3, the J call TRBJ1-1, with D tentatively TRBD1 (6 bases). Germline loops: CDR1 MNHEY, CDR2 SVGEGT. The CDR3 covers 13 residues. V was trimmed by 6 bases and J by 4 bases, leaving 12 bases between them. The CDR3 DNA follows: TGTGCCAGCAGCCGGGAGGGGGGCACTGAAGCTTTCTTT. The encoded protein is CASSREGGTEAFF.

This clonotype was recorded once. The limits of the CDR3 on the DNA are not certain, so only TCRdb's listed CDR3 is given. This chain connects TRBV28 to TRBJ1-5; the D call of TRBD1 is as the table states it, not checked on the DNA. The CDR3 length equals 14 residues, ends included. The germline gives CDR1 MDHEN, CDR2 SYDVKM. The CDR3 here is CASSSSGGRGPQHF.

This chain uses TRBV27 with TRBJ2-7; 8 nucleotides align to TRBD1. The CDR3 is 14 residues long. From germline, CDR1 is MNHEY and CDR2 SMNVEV (reference sequence). Trimming removed 2 bases from V and 5 bases from J; junction bases left unmatched: 5. CDR3 in amino acids: CASSLDPRGHEQYV. CDR3 nucleotides: TGTGCCAGCAGTTTAGACCCCAGGGGGCACGAGCAGTACGTC.

This sequence joins TRBV5-1 and TRBJ1-4; D is possibly TRBD1 (6 bases). There are 15 residues in the CDR3. Looked up from germline, CDR1 is SGHRS and CDR2 is YFSETQ. V lost 3 bases and J 4 bases, leaving 13 bases between the germline ends. Here the CDR3 reads CASSSSGHGNEKLFF. CDR3 DNA sequence: TGCGCCAGCAGCTCGTCGGGACACGGTAATGAAAAACTGTTTTTT.

The V gene is TRBV7-6, the J gene TRBJ1-1; D gene ambiguous. Germline V gene lookup returns CDR1 SGHVS and CDR2 FNYEAQ. The CDR3 spans 14 residues. The V gene lost 5 bases and the J gene lost 5 bases, with 15 bases spanning the gap. The CDR3 DNA sequence: TGTGCCAGCAGCCCTAGTGTGGGAGGAACTGAAGCTTTCTTT. It is translated as CASSPSVGGTEAFF.